Listed below are T cell receptor beta chains from one sample, sequenced in a study of blood T cell repertoires in COVID-19. Here immunoSEQ multiplex PCR was the method, and the copy in TCRdb shows in-frame clones only, minus some. The data hold about 54,000 clones, with approximately 90% observed a single time. Sequences were obtained from peripheral blood. These receptors were collected from a man in his forties or fifties with COVID-19, enrolled during active disease. Both conserved end residues are part of each CDR3. A D gene is named only where the DNA matches it firmly. A clone size is listed for some rows: how often the clone was seen (once, few, many), or a class if it is expanded.

v_call	j_call	clone_size	d_call	cdr3_aa	cdr3_nt
TRBV19	TRBJ1-1	-	-	CASSIDHGQENTEAFF	TGTGCCAGTAGTATAGATCATGGACAAGAGAACACTGAAGCTTTCTTT
TRBV5-1	TRBJ2-1	-	-	CASSLDLARISSYNEQFF	TGCGCCAGCAGCTTGGACTTGGCCAGGATATCCTCCTACAATGAGCAGTTCTTC
TRBV7-2	TRBJ2-5	-	TRBD2	CASSVGTSGGAQETQYF	TGTGCCAGCAGCGTAGGGACTAGCGGGGGGGCCCAAGAGACCCAGTACTTC
TRBV28	TRBJ1-5	-	TRBD1	CASSEGPGGSQPQHF	TGTGCCAGCAGTGAGGGCCCAGGGGGGAGCCAGCCCCAGCATTTT
TRBV5-4	TRBJ2-7	-	TRBD1	CASSLPDRLYEQYF	TGTGCCAGCAGCCTTCCGGACAGGCTATACGAGCAGTACTTC
TRBV28	TRBJ1-1	-	TRBD1	CASSARQGASAFF	TGTGCCAGCAGTGCACGACAGGGGGCTTCGGCTTTCTTT
TRBV7-9	TRBJ1-1	-	-	CASSLNRVAEAFF	TGTGCCAGCAGCCTGAATCGAGTGGCTGAAGCTTTCTTT
TRBV19	TRBJ1-2	-	TRBD1	CASSIPGGVPGYTF	TGTGCCAGTAGTATCCCAGGGGGCGTCCCTGGCTACACCTTC
TRBV11-2	TRBJ2-7	-	TRBD2	CASSPPHSGGAGEQYF	TGTGCCAGCAGCCCACCTCATAGCGGGGGGGCCGGCGAGCAGTACTTC
TRBV30	TRBJ2-1	-	-	CAWRVTGQEQFF	TGTGCCTGGAGAGTAACAGGGCAAGAGCAGTTCTTC
TRBV15	TRBJ2-2	once	-	CATSRDSMGSGELFF	TGTGCCACCAGCAGAGATTCAATGGGCTCCGGGGAGCTGTTTTTT
TRBV14	TRBJ1-2	-	-	CASSQVQGYGYTF	TGTGCCAGCAGCCAGGTCCAGGGGTATGGCTACACCTTC
TRBV5-1	TRBJ1-5	few	TRBD1	CASSPGTGLQPQHF	TGCGCCAGCAGTCCCGGGACAGGTCTCCAGCCCCAGCATTTT
TRBV27	TRBJ2-3	once	TRBD2	CASSLTSGSLYTQYF	TGTGCCAGCAGTTTAACTAGCGGGAGTCTGTATACGCAGTATTTT
TRBV7-9	TRBJ1-4	-	-	CASSDYRVSNEKLFF	TGTGCCAGCAGCGATTACAGGGTGTCTAATGAAAAACTGTTTTTT
TRBV19	TRBJ1-5	-	TRBD1	CASSRDRGGNQPQHF	TGTGCCAGTAGCCGGGACAGGGGAGGTAATCAGCCCCAGCATTTT
TRBV2	TRBJ1-5	-	TRBD1	CASSADRDQPQHF	TGTGCCAGCAGTGCGGACAGGGATCAGCCCCAGCATTTT
TRBV27	TRBJ2-4	-	-	CASSLRAGGASAIQYF	TGTGCCAGCAGTCTTCGGGCAGGAGGAGCCTCGGCCATTCAGTACTTC
TRBV10-3	TRBJ1-3	few	-	CAIREDSPVSGNTIYF	TGTGCCATCAGGGAGGACAGTCCTGTCTCTGGAAACACCATATATTTT
TRBV9	TRBJ2-2	-	TRBD2	CASSTERERGELFF	TGTGCCAGCAGCACCGAGCGGGAGCGCGGGGAGCTGTTTTTT
TRBV29-1	TRBJ2-7	-	-	CSVEDSYEQYF	TGCAGCGTCGAAGACAGCTACGAGCAGTACTTC
TRBV7-3	TRBJ2-7	-	-	CASSLKPGSYEQYF	TGTGCCAGCAGCTTAAAACCAGGTTCCTACGAGCAGTACTTC
TRBV3-1/TRBV3-2	TRBJ1-5	-	-	CASSQRIQSNQPQHF	TGTGCCAGCAGCCAAAGAATACAGTCAAATCAGCCCCAGCATTTT
TRBV18	TRBJ2-7	-	TRBD2	CASSPKGVSGNHEQYF	TGTGCCAGCTCACCTAAAGGGGTTAGCGGGAACCACGAGCAGTACTTC
TRBV5-1	TRBJ2-2	once	-	CASSLDLGRTGELFF	TGCGCCAGCAGCTTGGATTTGGGGCGGACCGGGGAGCTGTTTTTT
TRBV20-1	TRBJ2-5	-	-	CSASEGVPQYF	TGCAGTGCTAGCGAGGGAGTGCCCCAGTACTTC
TRBV5-1	TRBJ2-3	once	-	CASSSGASTDTQYF	TGCGCCAGCAGCTCAGGGGCTAGCACAGATACGCAGTATTTT
TRBV28	TRBJ2-7	-	TRBD1	CASSSWDSLSYEQYF	TGTGCCAGCAGTTCCTGGGACAGCCTCTCCTACGAGCAGTACTTC